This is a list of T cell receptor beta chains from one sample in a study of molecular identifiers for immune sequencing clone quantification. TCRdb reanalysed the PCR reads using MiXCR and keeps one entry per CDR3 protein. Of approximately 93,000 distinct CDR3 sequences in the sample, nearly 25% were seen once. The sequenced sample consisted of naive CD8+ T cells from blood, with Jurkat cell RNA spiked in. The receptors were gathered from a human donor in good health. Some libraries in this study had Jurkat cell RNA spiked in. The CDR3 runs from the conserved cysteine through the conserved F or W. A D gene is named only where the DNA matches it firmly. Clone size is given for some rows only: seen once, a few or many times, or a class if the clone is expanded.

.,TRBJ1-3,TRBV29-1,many,TGCAGCGTTCTTGACAGCAGCTCTGGAAACACCATATATTTT,CSVLDSSSGNTIYF
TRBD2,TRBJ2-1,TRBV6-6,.,TGTGCCAGCAACGTAGCGGGGGGCGTTGGGAATGAGCAGTTCTTC,CASNVAGGVGNEQFF
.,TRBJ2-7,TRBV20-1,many,TGCAGTGCTAGACCGAGCGGTGCCTACGAGCAGTACTTC,CSARPSGAYEQYF
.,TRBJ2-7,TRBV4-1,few,TGCGCCAGCAGCCAAGACTGGCGTAACGACATCCCCTACGAGCAGTACTTC,CASSQDWRNDIPYEQYF
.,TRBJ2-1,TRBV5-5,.,TGTGCCAGCAGCCCGACGCCAGCGTTCAATGAGCAGTTCTTC,CASSPTPAFNEQFF
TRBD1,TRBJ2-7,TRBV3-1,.,TGTGCCAGCAGCCAAGCCCGGACAGGGAATTACGAGCAGTACTTC,CASSQARTGNYEQYF
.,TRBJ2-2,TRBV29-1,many,TGCAGCGTTGAAGATACGGAGATTACCACCGGAGAGCTGTTTTTT,CSVEDTEITTGELFF
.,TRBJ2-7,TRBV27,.,TGTGCCAGCGGTAAGGGGGGGCCCGAGCAGTACTTC,CASGKGGPEQYF
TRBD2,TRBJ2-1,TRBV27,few,TGTGCCAGCAGTTTAAGTAGCGGGGGGGTGTACAATGAGCAGTTCTTC,CASSLSSGGVYNEQFF
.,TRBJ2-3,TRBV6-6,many,TGTGCCAGCAGTTACTCACCAACCCGGGAAACTCTGGACTGGGGCACAGATACGCAGTATTTT,CASSYSPTRETLDWGTDTQYF
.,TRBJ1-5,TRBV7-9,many,TGTGCCAGCAGCCAAGCAGGGAGAGATAATCAGCCCCAGCATTTT,CASSQAGRDNQPQHF
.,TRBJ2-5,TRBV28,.,TGTGCCAGCACTTTCAGGGGCTTAGGGGAGACCCAGTACTTC,CASTFRGLGETQYF
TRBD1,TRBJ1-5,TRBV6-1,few,TGTGCCAGCAGTGAAGGAAGGGGGACAGGGGAGTTCGGTAGTAATCAGCCCCAGCATTTT,CASSEGRGTGEFGSNQPQHF
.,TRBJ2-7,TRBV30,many,TGTGCCTGGAGTCCCGACGCGTCCTACGAGCAGTACTTC,CAWSPDASYEQYF
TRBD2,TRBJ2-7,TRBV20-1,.,TGCAGTGCTAGAGATTGGCCTAGCGGGACCTACGAGCAGAACTTC,CSARDWPSGTYEQNF
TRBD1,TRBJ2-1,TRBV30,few,TGTGCCTGGGGTGCAGGGGGTAGCAATGAGCAGTTCTTC,CAWGAGGSNEQFF
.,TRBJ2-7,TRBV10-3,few,TGTGCCATCAGTGAGTCGATTATTGAACAGACCTACGAGCAGTACTTC,CAISESIIEQTYEQYF
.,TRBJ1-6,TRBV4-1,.,TGCGCCAGCAGCCAAGAGGAGGGGAGGGGTTCACCCCTCCACTTT,CASSQEEGRGSPLHF
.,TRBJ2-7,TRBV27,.,TGTGCCAGCAGTTGGGGTGGCGGGACTGTGTACGAGCAGTACTTC,CASSWGGGTVYEQYF
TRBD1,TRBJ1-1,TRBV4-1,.,TGCGCCAGCAGCCATCTTCAGGGGGGCACTGAAGCTTTCTTT,CASSHLQGGTEAFF
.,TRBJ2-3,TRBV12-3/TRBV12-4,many,TGTGCCAGCAGTTTAGCGAGGGGAATAGATACGCAGTATTTT,CASSLARGIDTQYF
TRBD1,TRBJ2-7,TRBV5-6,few,TGTGCCAGCAGCCCTGTGACAGGGCTCCACGAGCAGTACTTC,CASSPVTGLHEQYF
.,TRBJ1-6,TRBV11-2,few,TGTGCCAGCAGCTTAGATGATGGATTGTGGCAGGAGAATTCACCCCTCCACTTT,CASSLDDGLWQENSPLHF
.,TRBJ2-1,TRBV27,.,TGTGCCGGCAGGGGTTACCCCCATGAGCAGTTCTTC,CAGRGYPHEQFF
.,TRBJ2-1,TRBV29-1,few,TGCAGCGTTGTTCCGGGAACCTCCTACAATGAGCAGTTCTTC,CSVVPGTSYNEQFF
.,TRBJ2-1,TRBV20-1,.,TGCAGTGCTAGAGTTGATGGGGAGCCGTTCTTC,CSARVDGEPFF
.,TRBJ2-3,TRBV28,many,TGTGCCAGCAGTATTAGTGGGGGAATCACAGATACGCAGTATTTT,CASSISGGITDTQYF
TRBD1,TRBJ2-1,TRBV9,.,TGTGCCGGCAGCCCCACTCCGGGACAGGGATCGAGTGAGCAGTTCTTC,CAGSPTPGQGSSEQFF
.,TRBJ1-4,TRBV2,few,TGTGCCAGCAGTGATAATGAAAAACTGTTTTTT,CASSDNEKLFF
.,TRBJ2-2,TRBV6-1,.,TGTGCCAGCAGTGAAACTAGCAGAAACACCGGGGAGCTGTTTTTT,CASSETSRNTGELFF
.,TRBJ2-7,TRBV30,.,TGTGCCTGGATATCGGCCGGGGTCTACGAGCAGTACTTC,CAWISAGVYEQYF
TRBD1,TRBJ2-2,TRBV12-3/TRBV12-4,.,TGTGCCAGCAGTCAGTCGGGACAGAGGCCCGGGGAGCTGTTTTTT,CASSQSGQRPGELFF
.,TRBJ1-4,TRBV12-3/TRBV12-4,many,TGTGCCAGCACCCGGAACCCCGGTGGTGAAAAACTGTTTTTT,CASTRNPGGEKLFF
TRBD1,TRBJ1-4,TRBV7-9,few,TGTGCCAGCAGCCATATGTCTACCGGGACAGAAGAAAAACTGTTTTTT,CASSHMSTGTEEKLFF
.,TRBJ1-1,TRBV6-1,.,TGTGCCAGCAGTGAATGGGTTACAGAAATGAACACTGAAGCTTTCTTT,CASSEWVTEMNTEAFF
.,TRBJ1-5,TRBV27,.,TGTGCCAGCAGTTTAAGCGGCGGAAATAGCAATCAGCCCCAGCATTTT,CASSLSGGNSNQPQHF
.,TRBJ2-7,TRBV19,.,TGTGCCAGTAGCTCCGGGACACTCCCCTACGAGCAGTACTTC,CASSSGTLPYEQYF
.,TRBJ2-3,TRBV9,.,TGTGCCAGCAGCGCCGAGACGTTCTTGGGAGTGGCAGATACGCAGTATTTT,CASSAETFLGVADTQYF